Presented here are 12 T cell receptor beta chains from one specimen sequenced in a study of T cell responses to AZD1222 COVID-19 vaccine. The repertoire was sequenced with immunoSEQ multiplex PCR; TCRdb's copy has only in-frame clones and lacks some. Of fewer than 110,000 clones listed, 70% to 90% were seen once; the top ten hold less than 6%. Sequenced material: peripheral blood, taken 28 days after the second AZD1222 dose. Every receptor here comes from an adult who received the AZD1222 COVID-19 vaccine.

The chain couples TRBV25-1 to TRBJ1-1; D is uncertain. CDR3 length: 12 residues. With 0 bases removed from V and 7 bases from J, the gap between germline ends came to 6 bases. Germline V gene lookup returns CDR1 MGHDK and CDR2 SYGVNS. DNA for the CDR3: TGTGCCAGCAGTGAATACCAGTATGAAGCTTTCTTT. Encoded protein: CASSEYQYEAFF.

Remarks on this clone: One junction end disagrees with the germline gene, perhaps due to a read error. This chain uses TRBV7-6 with TRBJ2-7; the match to TRBD1 covers 9 bases. Germline loops: CDR1 SGHVS, CDR2 FNYEAQ. This CDR3 is 16 amino acids long. CDR3 sequence: CASSLVLGQGAYEQYF. CDR3 DNA: TGTGCCAGTAGCTTAGTTCTGGGACAGGGTGCCTACGAGCAGTACTTC.

This clone was recorded a few times. The chain joins TRBV6-4 to TRBJ1-2; 9 nucleotides match TRBD1. The CDR3 is made up of 13 amino acids. After removal of 0 bases from V and 13 bases from J, the junction contained 6 bases not matched to a gene. Germline V gene sequence: CDR1 MRHNA, CDR2 SNTAGT. CDR3 residues: CASSDSGDRVLTF. The CDR3 DNA is TGTGCCAGCAGTGACTCGGGGGACAGGGTTCTCACCTTC.

V gene TRBV9 combines with J gene TRBJ1-2; the D gene is possibly TRBD1 (5 bases). CDR1 and CDR2 from the germline V gene are SGDLS and YYNGEE. V shed 1 base and J shed 7 bases, with 23 bases lying between them. The CDR3 runs to 17 residues. CDR3 sequence (DNA): TGTGCCAGCAGCGTAAATAAAGGAACAGAAGGGGCGGGTGGCTACACCTTC. This encodes CASSVNKGTEGAGGYTF.

This clone has just a few counts. The chain joins TRBV19 to TRBJ2-7, with 11 bases that match TRBD2. CDR1 is LNHDA, CDR2 SQIVND, per germline (reference sequence). The CDR3 runs 15 residues. The ends lost 6 bases at V and 2 bases at J; junction bases unmatched: 6. The CDR3 is CASRRGTSGAYEQYF. The CDR3 coding sequence is TGTGCCAGTAGAAGGGGGACTAGCGGTGCCTACGAGCAGTACTTC.

This clone appeared a few times. This chain connects TRBV30 to TRBJ2-2, with D possibly TRBD1 on 6 matching bases. Trimming left V 5 bases short and J 6 bases short, with 13 bases between. The CDR3 is 13 amino acids. Germline CDR1 GTSNPN, CDR2 SVGIG (reference sequence). The CDR3 loop is CAWDTTGPGELFF. The CDR3 region has the DNA TGTGCCTGGGATACTACAGGGCCCGGGGAGCTGTTTTTT.

This chain joins TRBV7-8 and TRBJ2-6; TRBD1 matches 8 bases. CDR3 length: 17 residues. Germline V gene sequence: CDR1 SGHVS, CDR2 FQNEAQ. V lost 5 bases to trimming and J lost 1 base; unmatched junction nucleotides: 7. The CDR3 reads CASSIGQGRSGANVLTF. CDR3 nucleotides: TGTGCCAGCAGCATCGGACAGGGAAGGTCTGGGGCCAACGTCCTGACTTTC.

The rearrangement uses TRBV27 and TRBJ2-1; 10 bases are a match to TRBD1. Germline CDR1 MNHEY, CDR2 SMNVEV (reference sequence). This CDR3 comprises 15 residues. V gave up 3 bases and J gave up 3 bases; unmatched junction bases: 2. CDR3 sequence: CASSFGTGDYNEQFF. CDR3 DNA: TGTGCCAGCAGTTTCGGGACAGGGGACTACAATGAGCAGTTCTTC.

V usage is TRBV5-6 and J usage is TRBJ1-6; TRBD1 matches at 7 bases. V was pared by 4 bases and J by 7 bases, with 5 bases of the junction left unmatched. CDR3 length equals 14 residues. From germline, CDR1 is SGHDT and CDR2 YYEEEE. The DNA of the CDR3 is TGTGCCAGCAGCACCGGGACAGTCAATTCACCCCTCCACTTT. Translated: CASSTGTVNSPLHF. The variable domain in full, with the rest retrieved from reference TRBV5-6 and TRBJ1-6, is DAGVTQSPTHLIKTRGQQVTLRCSPKSGHDTVSWYQQALGQGPQFIFQYYEEEERQRGNFPDRFSGHQFPNYSSELNVNALLLGDSALYLCASSTGTVNSPLHFGNGTRLTVT.

The chain links TRBV19 to TRBJ2-2, with D unresolved. This CDR3 is 12 amino acids long. CDR1 and CDR2 from the germline V gene are LNHDA and SQIVND (reference sequence). V shed 5 bases and J shed 3 bases, with 4 bases lying between them. The CDR3 protein is CASSRYTGELFF. The CDR3 region has the DNA TGTGCCAGTAGTCGGTACACCGGGGAGCTGTTTTTT.

The chain couples TRBV6-2 or TRBV6-3 to TRBJ2-1, with TRBD1 matching over 8 bases. Germline-derived CDR1 and CDR2 are MNHEY and SVGEGT. This CDR3 has 19 amino acids. J was trimmed by 2 bases and V by 2 bases; bases with no gene match: 14. CDR3 DNA sequence: TGTGCCAGCAGTTACGAATCCATACTGGCAGGGGGCACCTACAATGAGCAGTTCTTC. Translated: CASSYESILAGGTYNEQFF.

The rearrangement uses TRBV18 and TRBJ2-7; TRBD1 matches at 10 bases. The CDR3 is 15 amino acids. Germline V gene lookup returns CDR1 KGHSH and CDR2 LQKENI. The junction had 5 bases not matched to a gene; V was cut back by 3 bases and J by 3 bases. The CDR3 protein is CASSPRTGGVYEQYF. The CDR3 DNA reads as TGTGCCAGCTCACCCAGGACAGGGGGGGTCTACGAGCAGTACTTC.